Listed below are T cell receptor beta chains from one sample, sequenced in a study of blood T cell repertoires in COVID-19. Generated by immunoSEQ multiplex PCR, the TCRdb table keeps only in-frame clones and is missing some. The top ten clones hold 0.87% of a sample with roughly 250,000 clones, more than 80% of them seen once. The sequenced material came from PBMCs or T cells enriched from blood (not recorded which). The origin of the receptors is a man between 45 and 60 years old who had been exposed to COVID-19. The CDR3 runs from the conserved cysteine through the conserved F or W. Fields, in order: V gene, clone size, D gene, CDR3 protein. A D gene is named only where the DNA matches it firmly. Part of the rows lack a size; the others show once, few, many or a class for expanded clones.

v_gene: TRBV5-1
abundance: NA
d_gene: NA
CDR3aa: CASSAGHYNEQFF

v_gene: TRBV13
abundance: NA
d_gene: TRBD2
CDR3aa: CASSLVAGDHHEQYF

v_gene: TRBV28
abundance: few
d_gene: NA
CDR3aa: CASSLLSREREKLFF

v_gene: TRBV13
abundance: NA
d_gene: NA
CDR3aa: CASSLGVGSGYGYTF

v_gene: TRBV5-1
abundance: NA
d_gene: TRBD2
CDR3aa: CASSYMGLAVNEQFF

v_gene: TRBV20-1
abundance: NA
d_gene: TRBD2
CDR3aa: CSASRPGLAGAITYNEQFF

v_gene: TRBV5-1
abundance: NA
d_gene: TRBD1
CDR3aa: CASSTGQVPNYGYTF

v_gene: TRBV10-3
abundance: NA
d_gene: TRBD1
CDR3aa: CATHTGEDGYTF

v_gene: TRBV29-1
abundance: NA
d_gene: NA
CDR3aa: CSAARGGAYEQYF

v_gene: TRBV30
abundance: once
d_gene: TRBD1
CDR3aa: CAGQGQPVTGELFF

v_gene: TRBV5-4
abundance: NA
d_gene: NA
CDR3aa: CASSFRDTYYGYTF

v_gene: TRBV6-2/TRBV6-3
abundance: NA
d_gene: NA
CDR3aa: CASSYSMRAIGETQYF

v_gene: TRBV5-6
abundance: NA
d_gene: TRBD1
CDR3aa: CASSPGGPGELFF

v_gene: TRBV3-1/TRBV3-2
abundance: NA
d_gene: NA
CDR3aa: CASRYSLRGNEKLFF

v_gene: TRBV25-1
abundance: NA
d_gene: NA
CDR3aa: CASSAIQVTTGELFF

v_gene: TRBV7-9
abundance: NA
d_gene: NA
CDR3aa: CASSLVGGLSYGYTF

v_gene: TRBV6-1
abundance: NA
d_gene: TRBD1
CDR3aa: CASSEAGQGDNQPQHF

v_gene: TRBV7-8
abundance: NA
d_gene: TRBD1
CDR3aa: CASSPPGGTGVFSNQPQHF

v_gene: TRBV20-1
abundance: NA
d_gene: NA
CDR3aa: CSASQAAGATGELFF

v_gene: TRBV27
abundance: once
d_gene: TRBD2
CDR3aa: CASNRDYALSEQFF

v_gene: TRBV11-2
abundance: NA
d_gene: NA
CDR3aa: CASTPVRLAEAFF

v_gene: TRBV2
abundance: NA
d_gene: TRBD1
CDR3aa: CASRAGGSNQPQHF

v_gene: TRBV6-4
abundance: once
d_gene: TRBD1
CDR3aa: CASSATGVGGYTF

v_gene: TRBV27
abundance: NA
d_gene: NA
CDR3aa: CASSSRGIRSYNEQFF

v_gene: TRBV19
abundance: NA
d_gene: NA
CDR3aa: CASSGGGGAKNIQYF

v_gene: TRBV5-1
abundance: NA
d_gene: NA
CDR3aa: CASKQIRGTTEAFF

v_gene: TRBV2
abundance: NA
d_gene: NA
CDR3aa: CASRLNTGPTEAFF

v_gene: TRBV5-1
abundance: NA
d_gene: NA
CDR3aa: CASSLGPLRDYGYTF

v_gene: TRBV30
abundance: once
d_gene: TRBD2
CDR3aa: CAWTRAGAGDTQYF

v_gene: TRBV5-6
abundance: NA
d_gene: NA
CDR3aa: CASSPDGKYGYTF

v_gene: TRBV11-2
abundance: NA
d_gene: NA
CDR3aa: CASSTTLPGGYGYTF

v_gene: TRBV2
abundance: once
d_gene: TRBD1
CDR3aa: CASRQGDYGYTF

v_gene: TRBV7-2
abundance: few
d_gene: TRBD2
CDR3aa: CASSWGLARYNEQFF

v_gene: TRBV15
abundance: few
d_gene: NA
CDR3aa: CATSTGWTPQGNEQFF

v_gene: TRBV11-2
abundance: NA
d_gene: NA
CDR3aa: CASSQGTTGGNQPQHF

v_gene: TRBV11-2
abundance: NA
d_gene: NA
CDR3aa: CASSLGGSPGAQYF

v_gene: TRBV7-2
abundance: NA
d_gene: TRBD1
CDR3aa: CASSRDRGRTEAFF

v_gene: TRBV5-1
abundance: NA
d_gene: TRBD2
CDR3aa: CASSLVAGQGGNEQFF

v_gene: TRBV30
abundance: NA
d_gene: NA
CDR3aa: CAWSVRLTEAFF

v_gene: TRBV5-1
abundance: NA
d_gene: NA
CDR3aa: CASSSSAEEETQYF

v_gene: TRBV7-2
abundance: NA
d_gene: TRBD2
CDR3aa: CASSFLGGGTDTQYF

v_gene: TRBV6-5
abundance: once
d_gene: NA
CDR3aa: CASRIGHSYGYTF

v_gene: TRBV5-1
abundance: NA
d_gene: TRBD1
CDR3aa: CASSQLDRGLHGYTF

v_gene: TRBV2
abundance: NA
d_gene: TRBD1
CDR3aa: CASSVDRGGYGYTF

v_gene: TRBV19
abundance: NA
d_gene: NA
CDR3aa: CASSKQGRDQPQHF